This T cell receptor beta chain is from a study of T cell repertoires in cytomegalovirus infection. Whole-study context: CMV infection and matching HLA type were both indicated by public TCR beta signatures. The study, taken as a whole, reports: Cumulative public TCR beta family frequency identified carriers of CMV plus the relevant HLA.

TCRdb re-called the reads through MiXCR, storing one row per CDR3 protein. The repertoire has hundreds of thousands of distinct CDR3 sequences, 35% to 45% of them found once; the top ten carry 2.5% to 3%. Germline V gives CDR1 SGHAT, CDR2 FQNNGV. This CDR3 is 20 amino acids long. V lost 3 bases to trimming and J lost 2 bases, with 26 bases between them. This clonotype was found a few times. Its antigen is currently unknown. The rearrangement uses TRBV11-2 and TRBJ2-1, with D tentatively TRBD2 (6 bases). Sequencing used PBMCs. This sequence originates from a human donor in good health (CMV status not recorded). Some clones in this sample may be carry-over from other donors' samples. The CDR3: CASSFPVRAGPTGTYNEQFF. CDR3 DNA sequence: TGTGCCAGCAGCTTCCCGGTACGGGCGGGGCCCACTGGGACCTACAATGAGCAGTTCTTC.